A selection of T cell receptor beta chains follows, all from one sample in a study of blood T cell repertoires in COVID-19. Using immunoSEQ multiplex PCR, the repertoire was profiled, and TCRdb retains in-frame clones only, with some absent. The table includes around 380,000 clones, approximately 89% detected once. Sequencing was done on a sample of PBMCs or T cells enriched from blood (not recorded which). The receptors were gathered from a man aged 25 to 45 who had recovered from COVID-19. Both conserved end residues are part of each CDR3. Each record gives: clone size, J gene, V gene, D gene, CDR3 DNA, CDR3 protein. D genes are given only for firm matches. Size tells how often a clone was seen (once, few, many) or the class of an expanded clone, and some rows leave it out.

abundance: -; j_gene: TRBJ2-3; v_gene: TRBV6-1; d_gene: TRBD2; CDR3nt: TGTGCCAGCAGTGAAGGCTACGGGGGGGCGCAGTATTTT; CDR3aa: CASSEGYGGAQYF
abundance: -; j_gene: TRBJ1-2; v_gene: TRBV5-6; d_gene: TRBD1; CDR3nt: TGTGCCAGCAGCTTGCGGGACAGGGCCTATGGCTACACCTTC; CDR3aa: CASSLRDRAYGYTF
abundance: -; j_gene: TRBJ2-3; v_gene: TRBV24-1; d_gene: TRBD1; CDR3nt: TGTGCCACCAGTGATTCAGGGGGCGGACGCGAAGATACGCAGTATTTT; CDR3aa: CATSDSGGGREDTQYF
abundance: -; j_gene: TRBJ1-1; v_gene: TRBV5-1; d_gene: -; CDR3nt: TGCGCCAGCAGCCCCCGGGAAAACACTGAAGCTTTCTTT; CDR3aa: CASSPRENTEAFF
abundance: few; j_gene: TRBJ1-2; v_gene: TRBV10-3; d_gene: TRBD1; CDR3nt: TGTGCCATCAACGAAGAAGGGGGCGCCTATGGCTACACCTTC; CDR3aa: CAINEEGGAYGYTF
abundance: -; j_gene: TRBJ2-7; v_gene: TRBV7-2; d_gene: -; CDR3nt: TGTGCCAGCAGCTTAGGGAGGTCTCCGGGCTACGAGCAGTACTTC; CDR3aa: CASSLGRSPGYEQYF
abundance: -; j_gene: TRBJ2-1; v_gene: TRBV6-5; d_gene: -; CDR3nt: TGTGCCAGCAGTTACTCGGCGGAGGGCTCCTACAATGAGCAGTTCTTC; CDR3aa: CASSYSAEGSYNEQFF
abundance: -; j_gene: TRBJ2-7; v_gene: TRBV27; d_gene: -; CDR3nt: TGTGCCAGCAGTTTTGGGGGAGGCGAGCAGTACTTC; CDR3aa: CASSFGGGEQYF
abundance: -; j_gene: TRBJ1-1; v_gene: TRBV4-1; d_gene: TRBD1; CDR3nt: TGCGCCAGCAGCCAATTCGGACAGGGCCGGGGGACTGAAGCTTTCTTT; CDR3aa: CASSQFGQGRGTEAFF
abundance: -; j_gene: TRBJ1-2; v_gene: TRBV7-9; d_gene: -; CDR3nt: TGTGCCAGCAGCTTAGAATCAGTTTTTGGCTACACCTTC; CDR3aa: CASSLESVFGYTF
abundance: -; j_gene: TRBJ1-6; v_gene: TRBV10-2; d_gene: -; CDR3nt: TGCGCCAGCGCCAGTGCCAATTCACCCCTCCACTTT; CDR3aa: CASASANSPLHF
abundance: few; j_gene: TRBJ1-1; v_gene: TRBV18; d_gene: -; CDR3nt: TGTGCCAGCTCACCATACAGGGAATTGGGCACTGAAGCTTTCTTT; CDR3aa: CASSPYRELGTEAFF
abundance: -; j_gene: TRBJ1-1; v_gene: TRBV4-3; d_gene: -; CDR3nt: TGCGCCAGCAGCCAGGAGCAGTACAATAAAGCTTTCTTT; CDR3aa: CASSQEQYNKAFF
abundance: -; j_gene: TRBJ1-4; v_gene: TRBV19; d_gene: -; CDR3nt: TGTGCCAGTAGGGACTTAACAACTAATGAAAAACTGTTTTTT; CDR3aa: CASRDLTTNEKLFF
abundance: -; j_gene: TRBJ1-2; v_gene: TRBV30; d_gene: TRBD1; CDR3nt: TGTGCCTGGGAGACCGGGACAGGGGTGGGTGGCTACACCTTC; CDR3aa: CAWETGTGVGGYTF
abundance: -; j_gene: TRBJ2-7; v_gene: TRBV5-6; d_gene: -; CDR3nt: TGTGCCAGCAGCTTCCAGGGCGGATACGAGCAGTACTTC; CDR3aa: CASSFQGGYEQYF
abundance: few; j_gene: TRBJ2-7; v_gene: TRBV5-4; d_gene: -; CDR3nt: TGTGCCAGCAGCTTTTCCGGTACAGGGAGCGAGCAGTACTTC; CDR3aa: CASSFSGTGSEQYF
abundance: -; j_gene: TRBJ2-7; v_gene: TRBV27; d_gene: -; CDR3nt: TGTGCCAGCAGTCCCTACGGGGTTTCAGTCGAGCAGTACTTC; CDR3aa: CASSPYGVSVEQYF
abundance: -; j_gene: TRBJ2-3; v_gene: TRBV11-3; d_gene: TRBD2; CDR3nt: TGTGCCAGCAGCTTAGGACGTAGCGGGGGGGCCACAGATACGCAGTATTTT; CDR3aa: CASSLGRSGGATDTQYF
abundance: -; j_gene: TRBJ1-2; v_gene: TRBV5-4; d_gene: TRBD1; CDR3nt: TGTGCCAGCAGCTTGGTGGGGGTGGGACAGGAGGCCTATGGCTACACCTTC; CDR3aa: CASSLVGVGQEAYGYTF
abundance: -; j_gene: TRBJ2-7; v_gene: TRBV7-9; d_gene: TRBD2; CDR3nt: TGTGCCAGCAGCTTAGTAAAAGCGGGAGTTGCCTACGAGCAGTACTTC; CDR3aa: CASSLVKAGVAYEQYF
abundance: -; j_gene: TRBJ2-3; v_gene: TRBV5-4; d_gene: TRBD2; CDR3nt: TGTGCCAGCAGCTTGGGGGGGAGGGACACAGATACGCAGTATTTT; CDR3aa: CASSLGGRDTDTQYF
abundance: -; j_gene: TRBJ2-7; v_gene: TRBV15; d_gene: TRBD2; CDR3nt: TGTGCCACTAGCCCACTAGCGGGGGACTCCTACGAGCAGTACTTC; CDR3aa: CATSPLAGDSYEQYF
abundance: once; j_gene: TRBJ1-2; v_gene: TRBV19; d_gene: TRBD1; CDR3nt: TGTGCCAGTAGATTGACAGGGGGATCATATGGCTACACCTTC; CDR3aa: CASRLTGGSYGYTF
abundance: -; j_gene: TRBJ2-5; v_gene: TRBV18; d_gene: TRBD1; CDR3nt: TGTGCCAGCTCACCCAAGGGACAGGGGGCGCGAGAGACCCAGTACTTC; CDR3aa: CASSPKGQGARETQYF
abundance: -; j_gene: TRBJ1-5; v_gene: TRBV7-9; d_gene: TRBD1; CDR3nt: TGTGCCAGCAGCTTACAGGGGGCTCTCAATCAGCCCCAGCATTTT; CDR3aa: CASSLQGALNQPQHF
abundance: -; j_gene: TRBJ2-5; v_gene: TRBV4-2; d_gene: TRBD2; CDR3nt: TGTGCCAGCAGCCAGGGGACTAGCGGTTTCCAAGAGACCCAGTACTTC; CDR3aa: CASSQGTSGFQETQYF
abundance: -; j_gene: TRBJ2-2; v_gene: TRBV11-2; d_gene: TRBD2; CDR3nt: TGTGCCAGCAGCCCAGCTAGCGGGGGTAGTCACACCGGGGAGCTGTTTTTT; CDR3aa: CASSPASGGSHTGELFF